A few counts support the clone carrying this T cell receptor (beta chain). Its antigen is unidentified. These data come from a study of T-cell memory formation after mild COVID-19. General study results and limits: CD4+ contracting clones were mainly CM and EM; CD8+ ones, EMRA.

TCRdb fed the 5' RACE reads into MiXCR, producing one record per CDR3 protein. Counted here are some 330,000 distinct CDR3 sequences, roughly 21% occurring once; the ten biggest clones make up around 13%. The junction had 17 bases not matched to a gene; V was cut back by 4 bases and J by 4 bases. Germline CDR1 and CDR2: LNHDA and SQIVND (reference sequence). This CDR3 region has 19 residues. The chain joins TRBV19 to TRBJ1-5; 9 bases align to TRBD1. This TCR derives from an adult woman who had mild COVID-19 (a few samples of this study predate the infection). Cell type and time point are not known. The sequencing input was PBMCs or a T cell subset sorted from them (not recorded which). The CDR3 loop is CASSTTDSGQGGVNQPQHF. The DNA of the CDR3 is TGTGCCAGTAGTACCACGGACTCGGGACAGGGAGGTGTGAATCAGCCCCAGCATTTT.